This TCR beta chain was identified during a study of T cell changes during pregnancy in multiple sclerosis. CDR1 and CDR2 from the germline V gene are PRHDT and FYEKMQ (reference sequence). The CDR3 extends over 17 amino acids. V was clipped by 3 bases and J by 0 bases; unmatched bases: 6. Profiled with immunoSEQ multiplex PCR; TCRdb holds only in-frame clones, not every one. The sample lists 75,000 to 95,000 clones; under 95% were seen once. This receptor was identified in a female donor with multiple sclerosis, enrolled in a pregnancy study. V is TRBV13 and J is TRBJ1-1, with 11 nucleotides matching TRBD1. Sequenced material: peripheral blood, taken before pregnancy. CDR3 in DNA: TGTGCCAGCAGCTTCGGGACAGGGGGAATTATGAACACTGAAGCTTTCTTT. This gives the protein CASSFGTGGIMNTEAFF.